The following is a T cell receptor (beta chain) sequence with its context. V was trimmed by 5 bases and J by 3 bases, leaving 5 bases between them. This CDR3 comprises 12 residues. Germline V CDR1 and CDR2: MNHNY, SVGAGI (reference sequence). The sample comes from a study of blood T cell repertoires in COVID-19. Only in-frame clones appear in the TCRdb table, and some are missing; sequencing was by immunoSEQ multiplex PCR. The repertoire holds 200,000 to 300,000 clones, with around 86% as singletons. This receptor was obtained from a woman aged 40 to 55 with acute COVID-19. The rearrangement links TRBV6-6 to TRBJ1-5, with D uncertain. Sequenced: PBMCs or T cells enriched from blood (not recorded which). The CDR3 is CASSPSNQPQHF. The DNA for the CDR3 is TGTGCCAGCAGTCCCTCCAATCAGCCCCAGCATTTT.